The clone carrying this T cell receptor beta chain was observed at least ten times. The antigen is unknown. Germline lookup yields CDR1 SNHLY and CDR2 FYNNEI. With V trimmed by 5 bases and J by 0 bases, 3 bases remained unmatched. The CDR3 is 14 amino acids. These data belong to a study of T cells in Graves' hyperthyroidism and ophthalmopathy. RNA transcripts were the template for amplifying TCR beta CDR3 regions. A set of HTBI primers served as the primers for a first-round RT-PCR of the TCR CDR3. MiXCR, applied by TCRdb to the multiplex PCR reads, yields one record per CDR3 protein. The sample records about 420,000 distinct CDR3 sequences, 15% to 19% being singletons. Regarding the study as a whole: The model forecast ophthalmopathy, anticipating it by a median 6.5 months before onset.

The chain carries TRBV2 and TRBJ2-7; TRBD1 aligns across 8 bases. The source is a woman between 18 and 30 years old with Graves' hyperthyroidism. The sample was blood. CDR3 bases: TGTGCCAGCAGTTTACAGGGGGGCTCCTACGAGCAGTACTTC. Its translation: CASSLQGGSYEQYF.